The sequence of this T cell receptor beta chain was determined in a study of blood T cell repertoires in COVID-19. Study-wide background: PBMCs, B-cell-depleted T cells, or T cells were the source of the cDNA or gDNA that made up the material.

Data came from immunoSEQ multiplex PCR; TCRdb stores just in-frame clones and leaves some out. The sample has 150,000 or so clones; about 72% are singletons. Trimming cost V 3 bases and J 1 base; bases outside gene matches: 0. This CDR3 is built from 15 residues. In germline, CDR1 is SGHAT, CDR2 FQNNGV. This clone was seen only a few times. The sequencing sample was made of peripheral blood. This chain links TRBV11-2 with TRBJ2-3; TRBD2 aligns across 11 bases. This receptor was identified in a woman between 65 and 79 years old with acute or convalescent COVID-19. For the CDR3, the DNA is TGTGCCAGCAGCTTTAGCGGGAGGGGCACAGATACGCAGTATTTT. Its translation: CASSFSGRGTDTQYF. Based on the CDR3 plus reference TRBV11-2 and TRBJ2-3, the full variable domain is EAGVAQSPRYKIIEKRQSVAFWCNPISGHATLYWYQQILGQGPKLLIQFQNNGVVDDSQLPKDRFSAERLKGVDSTLKIQPAKLEDSAVYLCASSFSGRGTDTQYFGPGTRLTVL.